This TCR beta chain was documented in a study of blood T cells in healthy people across ages. On this clonotype itself: Its antigen is undetermined.

The second PCR ran roughly 6 to 12 cycles with a sample-barcoded 5' primer and J-beta primers. TCRdb re-called the 5' RACE reads through MiXCR, storing one row per CDR3 protein. The table records around 1,100,000 distinct CDR3 sequences, less than 45% of them present only once. Trimming shortened V by 5 bases and J by 3 bases, and 19 bases separated the two germline ends. The CDR3 loop spans 15 amino acids. CDR1 and CDR2 from the germline V gene are DFQATT and SNEGSKA (reference sequence). Findings of the study overall: A conclusive naive versus antigen-experienced comparison was prevented by the unsorted PBMCs.

Sequencing was performed on blood. The origin of this receptor is a young man in good health. The chain couples TRBV20-1 to TRBJ1-2; tentatively, D is TRBD1 (5 bases). CDR3 nucleotide sequence: TGCAGTGCTCGGAAGGGGCAGAGCCCGTACTATGGCTACACCTTC. Protein: CSARKGQSPYYGYTF.